A single sample is the source of the 32 T cell receptor beta chains below, sequenced in a study of Tregs in tolerant kidney transplant recipients. The protocol was immunoSEQ multiplex PCR, while the TCRdb copy is restricted to in-frame clones and leaves out a portion. Among about 18,000 clones, roughly 80% were seen once, and the ten largest hold less than 2.5%. Sequencing was performed on Tregs from blood. The source of these receptors is a human donor in good health.

The rearrangement uses TRBV11-2 and TRBJ2-3; D uncertain. Germline assignment: CDR1 SGHAT and CDR2 FQNNGV. CDR3 size: 11 residues. Trimming removed 4 bases at V and 5 bases at J, with 4 bases between. The CDR3: CASSYLDTQYF. CDR3 nucleotides: TGTGCCAGCAGCTACCTAGATACGCAGTATTTT.

V usage is TRBV5-6 and J usage is TRBJ2-5, with 10 bases fitting TRBD2. This CDR3 is 14 amino acids long. V shed 8 bases, J shed 0 bases, and the junction held 4 bases outside the gene matches. Germline lookup yields CDR1 SGHDT and CDR2 YYEEEE. The CDR3 DNA reads as TGTGCCAGTGCTAGCGGGGGTAACCAAGAGACCCAGTACTTC. Amino acid sequence: CASASGGNQETQYF.

This clone came up a few times. The chain joins TRBV18 to TRBJ2-3; 8 nucleotides agree with TRBD2. The CDR3 contains 18 residues. J was trimmed by 0 bases and V by 0 bases; bases with no gene match: 8. Germline assignment: CDR1 KGHSH and CDR2 LQKENI. CDR3 loop: CASSPPLFQRGSTDTQYF. For the CDR3, the DNA is TGTGCCAGCTCACCACCGCTTTTCCAGCGGGGGAGCACAGATACGCAGTATTTT.

The chain carries TRBV7-2 and TRBJ2-7; D might be TRBD2 (7 bases). Germline assignment: CDR1 SGHTA and CDR2 FQGNSA. V dropped 0 bases and J dropped 4 bases, with 16 bases sitting between them. This CDR3 contains 16 residues. In DNA form, the CDR3 reads TGTGCCAGCAGCTTAGCGGGGGCGGGAGTCAGATACGAGCAGTACTTC. It specifies CASSLAGAGVRYEQYF.

This clone was detected only once. CDR3 bases: TGTGCCAGCTCAACAAGGACAGGGGGGGGCCAGACTGAAGCTTTCTTT. Translation gives CASSTRTGGGQTEAFF. The chain recombines TRBV18 with TRBJ1-1; 10 bases align to TRBD1. Germline trimming cut 5 bases from V and 5 bases from J; bases unmatched to any gene: 11. The V gene's germline CDR1 is KGHSH and CDR2 LQKENI. There are 16 residues in the CDR3.

This clone showed up just a few times. This sequence joins TRBV5-4 and TRBJ1-2; 8 bases line up with TRBD1. CDR1 is SGHNT, CDR2 YYREEE, per germline (reference sequence). There are 16 residues in the CDR3. J was trimmed by 5 bases and V by 2 bases; bases with no gene match: 11. The CDR3: CASSFGDRGPLYGYTF. The CDR3, as DNA: TGTGCCAGCAGCTTCGGTGACAGGGGACCACTATATGGCTACACCTTC.

The chain is built from TRBV30 and TRBJ2-7, with 10 positions matching TRBD2. V was pared by 3 bases and J by 3 bases, with 5 bases of the junction left unmatched. The CDR3 is 14 amino acids. Germline V gene lookup returns CDR1 GTSNPN and CDR2 SVGIG (reference sequence). The DNA for the CDR3 is TGTGCCTGGAGCGGGACTAGCGCTAACTACGAGCAGTACTTC. As protein: CAWSGTSANYEQYF.

J is TRBJ2-3 and V is TRBV12-5; 14 bases map to TRBD2. The CDR3 covers 16 residues. J gave up 2 bases and V 6 bases, and 4 bases lay outside the gene matches. Germline CDR1 reads LGHNT; CDR2 reads FRNRAP. CDR3 protein: CASGGLAGALTDTQYF. CDR3 nucleotide sequence: TGTGCTAGTGGGGGACTAGCGGGGGCCCTCACAGATACGCAGTATTTT.

This clone has more than one count but fewer than ten. This rearrangement joins TRBV9 to TRBJ2-2, with D possibly matching TRBD1 (6 bases). CDR3 size: 15 residues. Germline lookup yields CDR1 SGDLS and CDR2 YYNGEE. Trimming took off 4 bases at V and 11 bases at J, with 21 bases between the two ends. The CDR3 is CASSPHRASDGELFF. As DNA, the CDR3 is TGTGCCAGCAGCCCCCACAGGGCTAGTGACGGAGAGCTGTTTTTT.

The V and J genes are TRBV28 and TRBJ2-1; D remains ambiguous. The V end lost 3 bases, the J end lost 10 bases, and 7 bases lay between the germline ends. The CDR3 runs 11 residues. The germline V gene encodes CDR1 MDHEN and CDR2 SYDVKM. CDR3 sequence reads: CASSFFLEQFF. CDR3 nucleotides: TGTGCCAGCAGTTTCTTCCTCGAGCAGTTCTTC.

The gene calls are TRBV6-6 and TRBJ2-7, with D perhaps assigned TRBD1 or TRBD2 (5 bases each). Germline CDR1 and CDR2: MNHNY and SVGAGI (reference sequence). The CDR3 has 14 residues. The V end was cut by 4 bases, the J end by 6 bases, with 16 bases between. CDR3 in amino acids: CASSFRPRGAEQYF. CDR3 bases: TGTGCCAGCAGTTTCCGACCCAGAGGGGCCGAGCAGTACTTC.

The V gene is TRBV9, the J gene TRBJ2-7; 14 bases agree with TRBD2. Germline V gives CDR1 SGDLS, CDR2 YYNGEE. With 3 bases clipped from V and 3 bases from J, the junction kept 11 bases outside the gene matches. The CDR3 length is 18 residues. The CDR3 DNA is TGTGCCAGCAGCGCCCCAGCTAAAGGGACTAGCGGGAGCTACGAGCAGTACTTC. Translated, it gives CASSAPAKGTSGSYEQYF.

The chain links TRBV5-1 to TRBJ2-1; D ambiguous. The CDR3 extends over 13 amino acids. Trimming took 0 bases from V and 6 from J, leaving 7 bases between them. Per the germline V gene, CDR1 is SGHRS and CDR2 is YFSETQ. CDR3 protein: CASSLDFANEQFF. The CDR3 DNA follows: TGCGCCAGCAGCTTGGATTTCGCCAATGAGCAGTTCTTC.

By sample fraction, this clone is medium-sized. This chain joins TRBV7-2 and TRBJ1-1; D possibly corresponds to TRBD1 (6 bases). Germline assignment: CDR1 SGHTA and CDR2 FQGNSA. Trimming took 2 bases from V and 4 from J, leaving 14 bases between them. The CDR3 sequence is 15 residues long. CDR3 nucleotides: TGTGCCAGCAGCTTATGGACAGTAAGGGGCACTGAAGCTTTCTTT. Its protein is CASSLWTVRGTEAFF.

The V and J genes are TRBV7-2 and TRBJ1-2; perhaps TRBD1 as D (6 bases). The ends were cut back, 5 bases at V and 4 bases at J, with 17 bases in the middle. Germline V gives CDR1 SGHTA, CDR2 FQGNSA. The CDR3 runs 15 residues. CDR3 loop: CASSPGVGVSYGYTF. In nucleotides, the CDR3 is TGTGCCAGCAGCCCAGGGGTAGGGGTCAGCTATGGCTACACCTTC. The whole variable domain, filled in from reference TRBV7-2 and TRBJ1-2, reads GAGVSQSPSNKVTEKGKDVELRCDPISGHTALYWYRQSLGQGLEFLIYFQGNSAPDKSGLPSDRFSAERTGGSVSTLTIQRTQQEDSAVYLCASSPGVGVSYGYTFGSGTRLTVV.

The V call is TRBV19, the J call TRBJ2-1, with TRBD2 matching over 14 bases. The CDR3 has 15 residues. Germline loops: CDR1 LNHDA, CDR2 SQIVND (reference sequence). The trim removed 5 bases at V and 10 bases at J, leaving 7 bases unmatched. The CDR3 bases are TGTGCCAGTAGTCCTGGACTAGCGGGGGGCCTCGAGCAGTTCTTC. Amino acids: CASSPGLAGGLEQFF.

The V gene is TRBV5-4, the J gene TRBJ2-2; 12 bases match TRBD1. Germline assignment: CDR1 SGHNT and CDR2 YYREEE (reference sequence). With V trimmed by 4 bases and J by 3 bases, 4 bases remained unmatched. The CDR3 is 16 amino acids. The CDR3 loop reads CASSGDRGPDTGELFF. CDR3 coding DNA: TGTGCCAGCAGCGGGGACAGGGGGCCGGACACCGGGGAGCTGTTTTTT.

The chain recombines TRBV9 with TRBJ1-2; the D gene is possibly TRBD1 (5 bases). The V gene's germline CDR1 is SGDLS and CDR2 YYNGEE. V lost 0 bases and J lost 8, with 17 bases in between. This CDR3 contains 15 residues. This CDR3 reads CASSVGQGGLKGYTF. Written as DNA, the CDR3 is TGTGCCAGCAGCGTAGGGCAGGGAGGTCTGAAGGGCTACACCTTC.

This sequence joins TRBV7-2 and TRBJ2-3; D is unresolved. Germline V CDR1 and CDR2: SGHTA, FQGNSA. Trimming removed 4 bases from V and 7 bases from J, with 15 bases in between. CDR3 length: 14 residues. The CDR3 bases are TGTGCCAGCAGCTCAGCGACCCCATCCAATACGCAGTATTTT. This gives the protein CASSSATPSNTQYF.

The chain employs TRBV6-1 and TRBJ2-3; TRBD2 is a possible D gene (5 bases). The V gene lost 6 bases and the J gene lost 3 bases, with 13 bases spanning the gap. The V gene's germline CDR1 is MNHNS and CDR2 SASEGT. This CDR3 is 14 amino acids long. The CDR3 DNA follows: TGTGCCAGCAGAAGAGAGGAGGTGACAGATACGCAGTATTTT. This encodes CASRREEVTDTQYF.

V gene TRBV20-1 combines with J gene TRBJ2-5, with D unresolved. The CDR3 extends over 11 amino acids. V was clipped by 3 bases and J by 1 base, with 3 bases between them. The germline CDR1 and CDR2 sequences are DFQATT and SNEGSKA (reference sequence). The CDR3 DNA is TGCAGTGCTAGTATCCAAGAGACCCAGTACTTC. Its protein is CSASIQETQYF.

The J gene is TRBJ1-2, the V gene TRBV10-3, with D possibly TRBD1 on 5 matching bases. Per the germline V gene, CDR1 is ENHRY and CDR2 is SYGVKD. The CDR3 consists of 15 residues. Trimming took off 2 bases at V and 4 bases at J, with 14 bases between the two ends. In DNA, the CDR3 is TGTGCCATCAGTGAGGCGGGGCCATTGCGCTATGGCTACACCTTC. It encodes CAISEAGPLRYGYTF.

The rearrangement joins TRBV4-1 to TRBJ1-2; 8 nucleotides align to TRBD1. The CDR3 is 14 residues long. The germline gives CDR1 MGHRA, CDR2 YSYEKL. V shed 3 bases, J shed 4 bases, and the junction held 4 bases outside the gene matches. The DNA of the CDR3 is TGCGCCAGCAGCCATAACGACAGGGGCTATGGCTACACCTTC. Protein product: CASSHNDRGYGYTF.

This chain joins TRBV5-1 and TRBJ2-7, with D unresolved. The CDR3 runs 13 residues. The V gene's germline CDR1 is SGHRS and CDR2 YFSETQ. Trimming left V 4 bases short and J 2 bases short, with 10 bases between. CDR3 nucleotide sequence: TGCGCCAGCAGCCTAGGTTCCGCCTACGAGCAGTACTTC. It yields the protein CASSLGSAYEQYF.

The genes are TRBV19 and TRBJ1-2; 7 bases are a match to TRBD1. Looked up from germline, CDR1 is LNHDA and CDR2 is SQIVND (reference sequence). This CDR3 comprises 16 residues. Unmatched junction bases numbered 13, after V lost 3 bases and J lost 6 bases. CDR3 sequence (DNA): TGTGCCAGTAGTATTCAGGGTTTACAGGGGTTGGATGGCTACACCTTC. It specifies CASSIQGLQGLDGYTF.

This chain links TRBV5-5 with TRBJ2-1; D is ambiguous. Germline V lookup: CDR1 SGHKS, CDR2 YYEKEE (reference sequence). V was trimmed by 0 bases and J by 0 bases, leaving 7 bases between them. CDR3 size: 15 residues. This chain's CDR3 is CASSLEKSSYNEQFF. CDR3 DNA: TGTGCCAGCAGCTTGGAGAAGAGCTCCTACAATGAGCAGTTCTTC.

The genes are TRBV4-2 and TRBJ2-5, with D uncertain. With 4 bases removed from V and 1 base from J, the gap between germline ends came to 19 bases. Per the germline V gene, CDR1 is LGHNA and CDR2 is YNFKEQ. The CDR3 loop spans 17 amino acids. The DNA for the CDR3 is TGTGCCAGCAGCCTATGGCCTTCAGCGAACGCCCAAGAGACCCAGTACTTC. The encoded protein is CASSLWPSANAQETQYF.

V is TRBV6-5 and J is TRBJ1-1; the D is unclear. V was trimmed by 8 bases and J by 6 bases, leaving 7 bases between them. The CDR3 runs 10 residues. Germline CDR1 is MNHEY and CDR2 is SVGAGI. Here the CDR3 DNA reads TGTGCCAGCGGTTCGGCTGAAGCTTTCTTT. It codes for CASGSAEAFF.

This rearrangement joins TRBV7-9 to TRBJ1-2; D remains unclear. This CDR3 is built from 14 residues. V gave up 1 base and J gave up 8 bases, with 14 bases separating them. The germline gives CDR1 SEHNR, CDR2 FQNEAQ (reference sequence). The CDR3 bases are TGTGCCAGCAGCTTAGTGGTGGCAGGAAGGGGCTACACCTTC. It codes for CASSLVVAGRGYTF.

This clone was observed a handful of times. The chain uses TRBV6-5 and TRBJ2-7; 7 bases align to TRBD2. The CDR3 is 11 amino acids. Germline-derived CDR1 and CDR2 are MNHEY and SVGAGI. The V and J ends lost 8 bases and 4 bases, in that order; junction bases with no gene match: 2. The CDR3 sequence: CASGRGYEQYF. CDR3 DNA: TGTGCCAGCGGGCGGGGGTACGAGCAGTACTTC.

The chain employs TRBV11-2 and TRBJ1-6, with D possibly matching TRBD1 (6 bases). The CDR3 length is 14 residues. With 4 bases removed from V and 9 bases from J, the gap between germline ends came to 13 bases. CDR1 and CDR2 from the germline V gene are SGHAT and FQNNGV. The CDR3 protein is CASSYRVKRSPLHF. The CDR3, as DNA: TGTGCCAGCAGCTACAGGGTGAAGCGTTCACCCCTCCACTTT.

V usage is TRBV30 and J usage is TRBJ1-5, with TRBD1 matching 7 bases. The V gene end was trimmed by 0 bases and the J gene end by 2 bases; junction bases not matched to a gene: 1. The V gene's germline CDR1 is GTSNPN and CDR2 SVGIG (reference sequence). The CDR3 covers 14 residues. CDR3 sequence: CAWSVGTGNQPQHF. In DNA, the CDR3 is TGTGCCTGGAGTGTAGGGACAGGCAATCAGCCCCAGCATTTT.